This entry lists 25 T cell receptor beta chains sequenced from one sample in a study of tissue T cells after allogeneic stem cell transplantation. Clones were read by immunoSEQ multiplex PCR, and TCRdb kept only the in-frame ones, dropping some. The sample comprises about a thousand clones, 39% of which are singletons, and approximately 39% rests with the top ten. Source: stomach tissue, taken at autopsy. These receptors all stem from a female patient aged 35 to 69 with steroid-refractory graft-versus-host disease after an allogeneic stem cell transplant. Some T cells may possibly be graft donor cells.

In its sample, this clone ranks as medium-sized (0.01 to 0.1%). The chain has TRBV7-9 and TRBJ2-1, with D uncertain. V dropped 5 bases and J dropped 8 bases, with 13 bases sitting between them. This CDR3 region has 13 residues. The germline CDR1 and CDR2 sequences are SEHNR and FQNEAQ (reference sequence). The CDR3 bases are TGTGCCAGCAGCCATTCTTTGGAGCATGAGCAGTTCTTC. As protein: CASSHSLEHEQFF. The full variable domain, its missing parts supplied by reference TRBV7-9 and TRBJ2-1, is DTGVSQNPRHKITKRGQNVTFRCDPISEHNRLYWYRQTLGQGPEFLTYFQNEAQLEKSRLLSDRFSAERPKGSFSTLEIQRTEQGDSAMYLCASSHSLEHEQFFGPGTRLTVL.

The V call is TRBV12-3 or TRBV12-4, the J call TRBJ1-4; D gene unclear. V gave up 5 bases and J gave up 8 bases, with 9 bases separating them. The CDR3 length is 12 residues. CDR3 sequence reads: CASSETGEKLFF. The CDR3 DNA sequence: TGTGCCAGCAGTGAGACGGGAGAAAAACTGTTTTTT.

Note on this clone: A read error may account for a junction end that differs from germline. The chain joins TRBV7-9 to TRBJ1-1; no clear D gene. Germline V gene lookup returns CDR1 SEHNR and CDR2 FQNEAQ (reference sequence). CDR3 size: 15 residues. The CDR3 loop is CASSLAVGLNTEAFF. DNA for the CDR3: TGTGCCAGCAGCTTAGCGGTGGGCCTGAACACCGAAGCTTTCTTT.

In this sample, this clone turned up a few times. The CDR3 reads CASSERGDRGRFTDTQYF. The CDR3 DNA follows: TGTGCCAGCAGTGAACGAGGGGACAGGGGGAGGTTCACAGATACGCAGTATTTT. The chain recombines TRBV25-1 with TRBJ2-3; 11 bases fit TRBD1. Germline V gene sequence: CDR1 MGHDK, CDR2 SYGVNS. The CDR3 has 18 residues. The V and J ends lost 2 bases and 2 bases, in that order; junction bases with no gene match: 9.

This CDR3 is CASSRRGTNTEAFF. The CDR3 nucleotides read TGTGCCAGCAGCCGGCGAGGGACGAACACTGAAGCTTTCTTT. V and J are TRBV3-1 (or the pseudogene TRBV3-2) and TRBJ1-1; maybe TRBD1 (5 bases). Germline lookup yields CDR1 LGHDT and CDR2 YNNKEL (reference sequence). Trimming cost V 4 bases and J 1 base, with 10 bases left between them. The CDR3 has 14 amino acids.

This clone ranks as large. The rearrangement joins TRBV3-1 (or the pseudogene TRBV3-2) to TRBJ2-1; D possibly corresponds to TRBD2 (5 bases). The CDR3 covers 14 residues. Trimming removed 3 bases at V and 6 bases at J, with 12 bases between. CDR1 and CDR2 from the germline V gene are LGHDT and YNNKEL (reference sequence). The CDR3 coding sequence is TGTGCCAGCAGCCAGGACTTATCTACCAATGAGCAGTTCTTC. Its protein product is CASSQDLSTNEQFF.

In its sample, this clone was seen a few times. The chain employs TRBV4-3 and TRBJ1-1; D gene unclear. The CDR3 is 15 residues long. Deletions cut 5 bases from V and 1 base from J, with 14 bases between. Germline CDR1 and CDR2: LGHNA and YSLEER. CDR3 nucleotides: TGCGCCAGCAGCTCAAGATTCGGGAGGAACACTGAAGCTTTCTTT. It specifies CASSSRFGRNTEAFF.

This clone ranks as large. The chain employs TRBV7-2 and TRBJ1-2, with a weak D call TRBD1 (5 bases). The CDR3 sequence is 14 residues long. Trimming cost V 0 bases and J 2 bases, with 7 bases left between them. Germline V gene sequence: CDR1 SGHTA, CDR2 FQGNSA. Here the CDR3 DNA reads TGTGCCAGCAGCTTAGCGGGGGGGAACTATGGCTACACCTTC. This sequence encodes CASSLAGGNYGYTF.

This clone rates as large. The CDR3 DNA follows: TGTGCCAGCAGTGACTCGCGGGGTTCTGGGGCCAACGTCCTGACTTTC. Residues: CASSDSRGSGANVLTF. The chain couples TRBV6-4 to TRBJ2-6; the D gene is possibly TRBD2 (6 bases). This CDR3 contains 16 residues. The V gene lost 0 bases and the J gene lost 1 base, with 7 bases spanning the gap. Germline assignment: CDR1 MRHNA and CDR2 SNTAGT.

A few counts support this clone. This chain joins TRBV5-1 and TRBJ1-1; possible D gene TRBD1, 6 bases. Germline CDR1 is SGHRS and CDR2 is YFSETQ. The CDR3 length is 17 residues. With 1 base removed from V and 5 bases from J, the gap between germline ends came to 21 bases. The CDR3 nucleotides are TGCGCCAGCAGCTTGTTGGGCAGGGGTTCTTTTGGGACTGAAGCTTTCTTT. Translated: CASSLLGRGSFGTEAFF. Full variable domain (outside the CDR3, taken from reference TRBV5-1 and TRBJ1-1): KAGVTQTPRYLIKTRGQQVTLSCSPISGHRSVSWYQQTPGQGLQFLFEYFSETQRNKGNFPGRFSGRQFSNSRSEMNVSTLELGDSALYLCASSLLGRGSFGTEAFFGQGTRLTVV.

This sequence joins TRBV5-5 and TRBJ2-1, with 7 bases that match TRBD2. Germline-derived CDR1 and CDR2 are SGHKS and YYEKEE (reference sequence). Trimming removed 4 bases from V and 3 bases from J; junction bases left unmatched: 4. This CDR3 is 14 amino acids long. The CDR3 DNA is TGTGCCAGCAGCCTACCGGGGGGCTACAATGAGCAGTTCTTC. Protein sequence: CASSLPGGYNEQFF.

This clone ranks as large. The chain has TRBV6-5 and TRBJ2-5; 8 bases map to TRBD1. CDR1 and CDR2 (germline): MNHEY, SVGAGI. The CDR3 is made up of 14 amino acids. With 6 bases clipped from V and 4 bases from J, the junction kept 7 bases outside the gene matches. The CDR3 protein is CASSKDRGLETQYF. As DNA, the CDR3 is TGTGCCAGCAGCAAAGACAGGGGCCTAGAGACCCAGTACTTC.

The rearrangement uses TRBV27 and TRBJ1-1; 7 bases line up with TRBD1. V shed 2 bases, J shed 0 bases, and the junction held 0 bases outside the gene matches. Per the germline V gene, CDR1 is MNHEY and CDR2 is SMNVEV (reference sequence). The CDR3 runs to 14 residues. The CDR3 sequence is CASSLDRVNTEAFF. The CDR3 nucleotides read TGTGCCAGCAGTTTAGACAGGGTGAACACTGAAGCTTTCTTT.

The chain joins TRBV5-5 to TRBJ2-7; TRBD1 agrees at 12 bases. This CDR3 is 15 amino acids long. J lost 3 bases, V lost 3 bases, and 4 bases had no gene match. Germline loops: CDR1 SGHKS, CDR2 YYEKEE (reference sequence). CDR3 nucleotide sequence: TGTGCCAGCAGCTCGGGACAGGGGGCGGGCTACGAGCAGTACTTC. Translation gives CASSSGQGAGYEQYF.

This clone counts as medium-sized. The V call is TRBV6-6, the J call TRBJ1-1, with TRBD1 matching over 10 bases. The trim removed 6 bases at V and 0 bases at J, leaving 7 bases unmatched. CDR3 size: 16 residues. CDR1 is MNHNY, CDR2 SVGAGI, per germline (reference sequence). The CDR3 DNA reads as TGTGCCAGCAGCCGGGACAGGGGTCTTCTGAACACTGAAGCTTTCTTT. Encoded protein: CASSRDRGLLNTEAFF.

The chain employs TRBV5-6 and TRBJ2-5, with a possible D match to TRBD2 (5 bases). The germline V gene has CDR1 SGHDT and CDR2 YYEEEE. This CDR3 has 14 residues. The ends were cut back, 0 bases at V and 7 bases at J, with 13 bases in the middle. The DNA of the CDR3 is TGTGCCAGCAGCTTGGACTGGCTACGGGGGACCCAGTACTTC. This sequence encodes CASSLDWLRGTQYF.

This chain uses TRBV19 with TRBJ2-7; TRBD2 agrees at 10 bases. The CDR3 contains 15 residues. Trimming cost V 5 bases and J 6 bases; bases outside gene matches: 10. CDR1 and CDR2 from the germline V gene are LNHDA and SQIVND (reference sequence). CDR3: CASSPGLAALSEQYF. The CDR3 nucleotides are TGTGCCAGTAGTCCAGGACTAGCGGCCCTCTCCGAGCAGTACTTC.

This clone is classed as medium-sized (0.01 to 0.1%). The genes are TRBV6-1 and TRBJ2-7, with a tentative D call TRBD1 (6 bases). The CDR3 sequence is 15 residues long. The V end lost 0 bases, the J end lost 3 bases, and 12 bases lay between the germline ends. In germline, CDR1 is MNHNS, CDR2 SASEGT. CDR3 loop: CASSEASGVSYEQYF. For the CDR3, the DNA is TGTGCCAGCAGTGAAGCGTCAGGGGTAAGCTACGAGCAGTACTTC.

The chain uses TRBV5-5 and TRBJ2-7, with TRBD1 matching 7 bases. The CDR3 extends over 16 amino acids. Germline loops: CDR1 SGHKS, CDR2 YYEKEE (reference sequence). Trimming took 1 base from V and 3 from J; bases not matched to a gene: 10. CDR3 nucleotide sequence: TGTGCCAGCAGCTTGTTGGCCGGGACAGACCACTACGAGCAGTACTTC. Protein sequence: CASSLLAGTDHYEQYF.

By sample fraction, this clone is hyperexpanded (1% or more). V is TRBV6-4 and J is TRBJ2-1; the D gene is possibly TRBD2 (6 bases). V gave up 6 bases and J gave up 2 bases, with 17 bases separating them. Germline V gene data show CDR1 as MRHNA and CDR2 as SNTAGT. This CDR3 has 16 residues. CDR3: CASSPGRRETYNEQFF. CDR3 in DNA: TGTGCCAGCAGCCCGGGGCGGCGGGAAACCTACAATGAGCAGTTCTTC.

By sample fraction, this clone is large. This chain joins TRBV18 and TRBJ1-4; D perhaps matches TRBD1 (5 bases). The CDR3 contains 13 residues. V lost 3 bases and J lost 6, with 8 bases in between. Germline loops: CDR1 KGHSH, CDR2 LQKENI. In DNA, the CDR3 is TGTGCCAGCTCACCGGGGCGCGATGAAAAACTGTTTTTT. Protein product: CASSPGRDEKLFF. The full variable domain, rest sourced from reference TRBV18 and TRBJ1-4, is NAGVMQNPRHLVRRRGQEARLRCSPMKGHSHVYWYRQLPEEGLKFMVYLQKENIIDESGMPKERFSAEFPKEGPSILRIQQVVRGDSAAYFCASSPGRDEKLFFGSGTQLSVL.

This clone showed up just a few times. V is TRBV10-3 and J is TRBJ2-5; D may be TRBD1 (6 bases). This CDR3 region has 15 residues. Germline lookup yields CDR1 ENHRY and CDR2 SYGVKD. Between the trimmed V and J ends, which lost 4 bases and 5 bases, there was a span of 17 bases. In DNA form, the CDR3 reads TGTGCCATCAGTGCCGCACAGGGACCTCAGGAGACCCAGTACTTC. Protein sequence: CAISAAQGPQETQYF.

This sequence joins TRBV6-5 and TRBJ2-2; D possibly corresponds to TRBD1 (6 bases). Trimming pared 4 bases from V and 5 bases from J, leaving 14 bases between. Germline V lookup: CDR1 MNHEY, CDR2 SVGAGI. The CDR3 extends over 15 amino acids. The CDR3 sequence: CASSSPTGWTGELFF. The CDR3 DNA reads TGTGCCAGCAGTTCCCCGACAGGTTGGACCGGGGAGCTGTTTTTT.

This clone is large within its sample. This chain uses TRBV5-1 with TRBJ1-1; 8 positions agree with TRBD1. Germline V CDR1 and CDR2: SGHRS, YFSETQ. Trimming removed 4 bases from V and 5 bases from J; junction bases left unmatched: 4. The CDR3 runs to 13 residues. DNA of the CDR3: TGCGCCAGCAGCCCAGGGGGCCGGACTGAAGCTTTCTTT. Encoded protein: CASSPGGRTEAFF.

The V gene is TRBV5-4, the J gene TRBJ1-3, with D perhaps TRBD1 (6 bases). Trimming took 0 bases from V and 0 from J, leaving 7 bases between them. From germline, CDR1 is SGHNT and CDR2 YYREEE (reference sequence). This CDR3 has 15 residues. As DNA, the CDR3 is TGTGCCAGCAGCTTGGCGGGGGCCTCTGGAAACACCATATATTTT. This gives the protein CASSLAGASGNTIYF.